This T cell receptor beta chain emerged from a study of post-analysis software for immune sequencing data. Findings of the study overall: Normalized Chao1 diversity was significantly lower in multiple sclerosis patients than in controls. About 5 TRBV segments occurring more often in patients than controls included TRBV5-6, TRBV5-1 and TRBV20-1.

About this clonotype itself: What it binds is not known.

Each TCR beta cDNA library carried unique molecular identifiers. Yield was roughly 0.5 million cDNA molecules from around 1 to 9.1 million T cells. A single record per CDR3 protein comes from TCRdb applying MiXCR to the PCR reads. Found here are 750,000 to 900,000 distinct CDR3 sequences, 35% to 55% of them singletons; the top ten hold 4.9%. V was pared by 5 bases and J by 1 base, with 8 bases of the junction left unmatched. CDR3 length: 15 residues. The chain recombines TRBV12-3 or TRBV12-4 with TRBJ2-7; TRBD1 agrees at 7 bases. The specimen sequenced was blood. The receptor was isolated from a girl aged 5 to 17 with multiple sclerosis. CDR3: CASSPQGDGSYEQYF. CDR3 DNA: TGTGCCAGCAGTCCTCAGGGGGACGGATCCTACGAGCAGTACTTC.